This TCR beta chain was profiled in a study of blood T cell repertoires in COVID-19. As for the study in general: Samples representing acute and convalescent COVID-19 were sourced from the United States, Italy and Spain. From T cells, B-cell-depleted T cells, or PBMCs came the material, which was cDNA or gDNA.

CDR3 size: 14 residues. Trimming shortened V by 4 bases and J by 3 bases, and 14 bases separated the two germline ends. The germline V gene encodes CDR1 SGDLS and CDR2 YYNGEE. Clones were sequenced by immunoSEQ multiplex PCR, and TCRdb holds only the in-frame ones, with some missing. The data hold under 150,000 clones, with approximately 84% observed a single time. The chain is built from TRBV9 and TRBJ2-7; D may be TRBD1 (6 bases). Material: peripheral blood. The clonotype originates from a man aged 50 to 60 with acute or convalescent COVID-19. Here the CDR3 DNA reads TGTGCCAGCAGCCTCCGGGACACGGACTACGAGCAGTACTTC. It encodes CASSLRDTDYEQYF.